One sample yielded the 27 T cell receptor beta chains listed below, sequenced in a study of CD4 T cells in relation to SARS-CoV-2 and coronaviruses. Profiled with immunoSEQ multiplex PCR; TCRdb holds only in-frame clones, not every one. The sample records around 70,000 clones, around 87% being singletons. Unexposed donor CD4+ T cells date from about 2010-2018, before the COVID-19 pandemic. The sequencing input was memory CD4+ T cells from PBMCs. These receptors were obtained from a human donor in good health.

The chain couples TRBV28 to TRBJ1-3; unclear D gene. Germline V gene data show CDR1 as MDHEN and CDR2 as SYDVKM. The CDR3 sequence is 14 residues long. V gave up 10 bases and J gave up 0 bases, with 13 bases separating them. The CDR3 loop reads CATRGRNSGNTIYF. The DNA for the CDR3 is TGTGCCACCAGAGGACGGAACTCTGGAAACACCATATATTTT.

This clone was observed once. CDR3 bases: TGCGCCAGCAGTGAGTCGACTAGGGAGACCCAGTACTTC. As protein: CASSESTRETQYF. The rearrangement uses TRBV10-1 and TRBJ2-5, with D perhaps matching TRBD2 (6 bases). This CDR3 spans 13 amino acids. The V end was cut by 0 bases, the J end by 5 bases, with 7 bases between. The germline V gene has CDR1 WNHNN and CDR2 SYGVQD (reference sequence).

The gene calls are TRBV5-8 and TRBJ2-3; 7 bases agree with TRBD1. The CDR3 consists of 15 residues. Germline V gene sequence: CDR1 SGHTS, CDR2 YDEGEE. V trimming: 1 base; J trimming: 6 bases; junction bases outside the gene matches: 8. Here the CDR3 reads CASSLSGTVGDTQYF. The DNA of the CDR3 is TGTGCCAGCAGCTTGTCCGGGACAGTGGGTGATACGCAGTATTTT.

This clone has just one count. The chain uses TRBV11-2 and TRBJ2-6; maybe TRBD2 (5 bases). Germline loops: CDR1 SGHAT, CDR2 FQNNGV. Trimming took 4 bases from V and 1 from J, leaving 11 bases between them. The CDR3 has 16 residues. The CDR3 nucleotides are TGTGCCAGCAGCTACGCCTCGGGGTCTGGGGCCAACGTCCTGACTTTC. This translates into CASSYASGSGANVLTF.

The chain has TRBV7-2 and TRBJ1-5; D gene unclear. Germline V gene lookup returns CDR1 SGHTA and CDR2 FQGNSA. Trimming pared 0 bases from V and 3 bases from J, leaving 3 bases between. CDR3 length equals 13 residues. CDR3 nucleotide sequence: TGTGCCAGCAGCTTAGCGGTCAATCAGCCCCAGCATTTT. This encodes CASSLAVNQPQHF.

V and J are TRBV6-5 and TRBJ2-1, with D possibly being TRBD1 (6 bases). V was trimmed by 10 bases and J by 9 bases, leaving 13 bases between them. CDR1 MNHEY and CDR2 SVGAGI come from the germline V gene. The CDR3 contains 11 residues. This CDR3 is CAITQGSEQFF. The CDR3 DNA follows: TGTGCCATCACCCAGGGGAGTGAGCAGTTCTTC.

V is TRBV19 and J is TRBJ1-4; weak D call: TRBD1 (5 bases). From germline, CDR1 is LNHDA and CDR2 SQIVND (reference sequence). The CDR3 covers 15 residues. Trimming pared 4 bases from V and 2 bases from J, leaving 11 bases between. DNA for the CDR3: TGTGCCAGTAGTACCGGCAGGGCGACTAATGAAAAACTGTTTTTT. Protein product: CASSTGRATNEKLFF.

The gene calls are TRBV20-1 and TRBJ2-5; D perhaps matches TRBD1 (6 bases). Trimming removed 5 bases at V and 5 bases at J, with 9 bases between. The length of the CDR3 is 11 residues. Germline V gene data show CDR1 as DFQATT and CDR2 as SNEGSKA (reference sequence). CDR3 DNA sequence: TGCAGTGCTGAGAGGGGGGAGACCCAGTACTTC. Its protein is CSAERGETQYF.

This chain connects TRBV5-1 to TRBJ1-2; 7 bases align to TRBD1. This CDR3 spans 15 amino acids. The junction had 15 bases not matched to a gene; V was cut back by 7 bases and J by 6 bases. Per germline, CDR1 SGHRS and CDR2 YFSETQ. The CDR3 DNA reads as TGCGCCAGCTCCCCAAGACAGGGCGGAGGGGATGGCTACACCTTC. Residues: CASSPRQGGGDGYTF.

This rearrangement joins TRBV5-1 to TRBJ2-5, with 11 bases that match TRBD2. The CDR3 extends over 17 amino acids. V gave up 2 bases and J gave up 4 bases; unmatched junction bases: 10. The germline gives CDR1 SGHRS, CDR2 YFSETQ. CDR3 loop: CASSFSGGAGVRETQYF. The CDR3 nucleotides read TGCGCCAGCAGCTTTAGCGGGGGGGCCGGGGTCAGAGAGACCCAGTACTTC.

This clone was observed once. The chain links TRBV19 to TRBJ2-7; TRBD1 matches 9 bases. V shed 4 bases, J shed 2 bases, and the junction held 9 bases outside the gene matches. This CDR3 is built from 16 residues. The germline V gene encodes CDR1 LNHDA and CDR2 SQIVND (reference sequence). As DNA, the CDR3 is TGTGCCAGTAGTACCACCGGGACAGGGCTAACCTACGAGCAGTACTTC. It encodes CASSTTGTGLTYEQYF.

This rearrangement joins TRBV9 to TRBJ2-3, with D possibly TRBD2 on 6 matching bases. Germline assignment: CDR1 SGDLS and CDR2 YYNGEE. The germline V and J ends were trimmed by 3 bases and 7 bases, with 12 bases remaining between them. The CDR3 has 13 amino acids. This chain's CDR3 is CASSGTSRNTQYF. The CDR3 DNA reads TGTGCCAGCAGCGGTACTAGCCGGAATACGCAGTATTTT.

The chain is built from TRBV7-2 and TRBJ2-2; TRBD1 is a possible D gene (5 bases). The ends were cut back, 8 bases at V and 2 bases at J, with 15 bases in the middle. The CDR3 loop spans 15 amino acids. The germline V gene encodes CDR1 SGHTA and CDR2 FQGNSA. The CDR3 loop is CASPLRVPNTGELFF. CDR3 DNA sequence: TGTGCCAGCCCCCTCAGGGTCCCTAACACCGGGGAGCTGTTTTTT.

V gene TRBV20-1 combines with J gene TRBJ1-1; D is unresolved. From germline, CDR1 is DFQATT and CDR2 SNEGSKA (reference sequence). This CDR3 has 12 residues. Deletions cut 3 bases from V and 1 base from J, with 6 bases between. The CDR3: CSASLQNTEAFF. Here the CDR3 DNA reads TGCAGTGCTAGTCTACAGAACACTGAAGCTTTCTTT.

The genes are TRBV5-6 and TRBJ2-1, with 8 bases that match TRBD1. The CDR3 contains 14 residues. CDR1 SGHDT and CDR2 YYEEEE come from the germline V gene. V lost 0 bases to trimming and J lost 4 bases; unmatched junction nucleotides: 0. The CDR3, as DNA: TGTGCCAGCAGCTTGGGGGACAGGTACAATGAGCAGTTCTTC. This encodes CASSLGDRYNEQFF.

This clone was seen a single time. This chain links TRBV19 with TRBJ1-5, with D possibly matching TRBD1 (6 bases). The ends were cut back, 3 bases at V and 8 bases at J, with 17 bases in the middle. The CDR3 is 15 residues long. Germline V gene sequence: CDR1 LNHDA, CDR2 SQIVND (reference sequence). CDR3 nucleotides: TGTGCCAGTAGTATTAGGGGGGGGCTTAAAGAGCCCCAGCATTTT. It translates to CASSIRGGLKEPQHF. The variable domain in full, completed from reference TRBV19 and TRBJ1-5, reads DGGITQSPKYLFRKEGQNVTLSCEQNLNHDAMYWYRQDPGQGLRLIYYSQIVNDFQKGDIAEGYSVSREKKESFPLTVTSAQKNPTAFYLCASSIRGGLKEPQHFGDGTRLSIL.

The V gene is TRBV30, the J gene TRBJ1-1; a possible D gene is TRBD1 (5 bases). Germline V gene sequence: CDR1 GTSNPN, CDR2 SVGIG (reference sequence). The CDR3 loop spans 14 amino acids. The germline V and J ends were trimmed by 2 bases and 6 bases, with 16 bases remaining between them. CDR3 DNA: TGTGCCTGGAGTAAGGGGCAGGTGGGGGCTGAAGCTTTCTTT. Protein sequence: CAWSKGQVGAEAFF.

The rearrangement joins TRBV5-1 to TRBJ2-4; a possible D gene is TRBD1 (6 bases). V gave up 2 bases and J gave up 5 bases, with 11 bases separating them. The CDR3 is 14 residues long. CDR1 and CDR2 (germline): SGHRS, YFSETQ. The CDR3 sequence is CASSFSAGENIQYF. CDR3 bases: TGCGCCAGCAGCTTTTCGGCAGGGGAAAACATTCAGTACTTC.

The chain combines TRBV5-4 with TRBJ2-7; tentative D call: TRBD1 (5 bases). The germline V gene encodes CDR1 SGHNT and CDR2 YYREEE (reference sequence). V was clipped by 3 bases and J by 0 bases, with 16 bases between them. The CDR3 has 16 amino acids. The chain's CDR3 is CASSSGQGQSSYEQYF. CDR3 DNA sequence: TGTGCCAGCAGCTCTGGACAAGGGCAGAGCTCCTACGAGCAGTACTTC.

The rearrangement links TRBV18 to TRBJ2-1, with D possibly being TRBD2 (5 bases). Looked up from germline, CDR1 is KGHSH and CDR2 is LQKENI. CDR3 length: 14 amino acids. V lost 5 bases and J 4 bases, leaving 12 bases between the germline ends. The CDR3 sequence: CASSILEAYNEQFF. The CDR3 bases are TGTGCCAGCTCAATCCTGGAGGCGTACAATGAGCAGTTCTTC.

The chain has TRBV5-1 and TRBJ1-4, with D tentatively TRBD1 (5 bases). This CDR3 comprises 15 residues. The germline V gene encodes CDR1 SGHRS and CDR2 YFSETQ. V lost 3 bases, J lost 4 bases, and 13 bases lay in between. CDR3 protein: CASSSRDSGNEKLFF. DNA of the CDR3: TGCGCCAGCAGCTCCAGGGATTCGGGTAATGAAAAACTGTTTTTT.

V usage is TRBV29-1 and J usage is TRBJ1-4; D is undetermined. Germline CDR1 and CDR2: SQVTM and ANQGSEA. This CDR3 comprises 14 residues. With 7 bases removed from V and 0 bases from J, the gap between germline ends came to 12 bases. The CDR3: CSADSSATNEKLFF. The CDR3 coding sequence is TGCAGCGCCGATTCTTCCGCAACTAATGAAAAACTGTTTTTT.

CDR3 sequence: CASTGGGEGAYYGYTF. CDR3 DNA: TGTGCCAGCACCGGTGGGGGGGAGGGGGCCTACTATGGCTACACCTTC. J is TRBJ1-2 and V is TRBV7-9; 7 bases map to TRBD1. V lost 7 bases to trimming and J lost 3 bases; unmatched junction nucleotides: 14. Germline values: CDR1 SEHNR, CDR2 FQNEAQ (reference sequence). The CDR3 runs 16 residues.

The chain recombines TRBV9 with TRBJ2-7; D call uncertain. This CDR3 has 14 residues. V lost 2 bases and J 2 bases, leaving 11 bases between the germline ends. Germline CDR1 reads SGDLS; CDR2 reads YYNGEE. DNA for the CDR3: TGTGCCAGCAGCGTTCAACCGTTCCCCTACGAGCAGTACTTC. Residues: CASSVQPFPYEQYF.

J is TRBJ2-3 and V is TRBV9; D may be TRBD1 (5 bases). The CDR3 totals 15 residues. Germline-derived CDR1 and CDR2 are SGDLS and YYNGEE. Trimming took off 4 bases at V and 2 bases at J, with 14 bases between the two ends. The CDR3, as DNA: TGTGCCAGCAGCCCTTCTTGGACAACCACAGATACGCAGTATTTT. This translates into CASSPSWTTTDTQYF.

This chain uses TRBV7-3 with TRBJ2-5; D uncertain. V was trimmed by 5 bases and J by 7 bases, leaving 14 bases between them. The CDR3 is made up of 13 amino acids. Germline CDR1 reads SGHTA; CDR2 reads FQGTGA. The CDR3 DNA sequence: TGTGCCAGCAGCCTCAGTGGGGAAGGGACCCAGTACTTC. Translated: CASSLSGEGTQYF.

The chain combines TRBV7-2 with TRBJ2-2, with D perhaps matching TRBD2 (5 bases). The CDR3 covers 13 residues. Trimming stripped 5 bases from V and 5 bases from J, with 9 bases between. Per germline, CDR1 SGHTA and CDR2 FQGNSA. CDR3 DNA sequence: TGTGCCAGCAGCCAGGAGCGGACCGGGGAGCTGTTTTTT. Translation: CASSQERTGELFF.